This T cell receptor (beta chain) emerged from a study of response to subunit inactivated influenza vaccine (dated by TCRdb to 2017 to 2018). With regard to the full study: The study used deep quantitative T cell receptor repertoire profiling to track responses to a trivalent subunit inactivated influenza vaccine.

Libraries came from RT-PCR. Sequencing relied on an Illumina HiSeq 2500. TCRdb redid the processing of the public reads, applying fastp at Q25 and MiXCR, and retained in-frame beta chains. Each entry merges the rows of one CDR3 protein and shows their most common DNA and genes. This sample comprises almost 250,000 distinct CDR3 sequences, more than 10% of them detected only once. Of the sample, approximately 7.8% is held by the ten largest clones. Overall results and qualifications from the work: It was suggested by the authors that each seasonal influenza vaccination may recruit only a limited number of new T cells.

The CDR3, cysteine through phenylalanine, is 13 amino acids long. Of the read, only the CDR3 DNA is kept; its 39 bases are in frame from base 1. V is cut by 3 bases and J by 4 bases, and the space between the germline ends is 10 bases. According to the germline V gene, CDR1 reads SGHTA and CDR2 reads FQGNSA. A few counts support this clonotype. The antigen it recognizes is unknown. Qualities for individual bases were not recorded, and no much larger clone is one base off. The chain joins TRBV7-2 to TRBJ2-7; the D gene is possibly TRBD2, with 6 bases matching. This sequence originates from a man over 45 who received an inactivated influenza vaccine. Donor details come from another sample of the same person, matched by shared clones. Sequenced here: non-naive T cells sorted from PBMCs, sampled less than 15 days before vaccination. The sample's cell subset or site label, in plain terms: memory T cell fraction. Read as DNA, the sequence is TGTGCCAGCAGCTTTGGACGGGGGTACGAGCAGTACTTC. It codes for CASSFGRGYEQYF.